This TCR beta chain was identified during a study of T-cell reconstitution after alpha-beta-depleted transplantation in children. V dropped 0 bases and J dropped 3 bases, with 9 bases sitting between them. CDR1 is SGHKS and CDR2 is YYEKEE in the germline V gene (reference sequence). This CDR3 has 14 residues. A TCRbeta library incorporating unique molecular identifiers was prepared. TCRdb re-called the PCR reads through MiXCR, storing one row per CDR3 protein. The sample consists of 70,000 to 95,000 distinct CDR3 sequences, 10% to 15% of them appearing once. This clonotype was found many times. The chain is built from TRBV5-5 and TRBJ1-2; no clear D. The TCR was taken from a human donor who donated a stem cell graft to a child with inherited bone marrow failure. The specimen was PBMCs from the stem cell graft donor, collected from the stem cell graft. CDR3 loop: CASSLDGRYYGYTF. The CDR3 coding sequence is TGTGCCAGCAGCTTGGACGGACGGTACTATGGCTACACCTTC.